This TCR beta chain appears in the sequencing data of a study of T cell repertoires in ileal Crohn's disease. CDR1 is SGHRS, CDR2 YFSETQ, per germline. Inclusive of both ends, the CDR3 amounts to 16 amino acids. Here immunoSEQ multiplex PCR was the method, and the copy in TCRdb shows in-frame clones only, minus some. Of about 5,500 clones listed, approximately 80% are singletons. Regarding the study as a whole: Compared with non-smokers, active smokers at surgery showed more clonal expansions. Endoscopic recurrence occurred in every patient whose clonality exceeded 26.8%.

As to this clone: Its target is not known. The DNA is left out, because the CDR3 cannot be placed on it with certainty; the CDR3 is given as TCRdb lists it.

The sample taken for sequencing was ileal tissue. This TCR derives from an adult with Crohn's disease. The chain uses TRBV5-1 and TRBJ1-2; TRBD1, as called in the table, went unchecked against the DNA. CDR3 protein: CASSFGNGQTGYGYTF.